The 29 T cell receptor beta chains given below trace back to one sample, sequenced in a study of brain T cells in children with intractable seizures. Profiling relied on immunoSEQ multiplex PCR, and the TCRdb table lists in-frame clones only, not all of them. The sample comprises about 80,000 clones, around nine tenths of which are singletons, and approximately 25% rests with the top ten. Sequences were derived from peripheral blood, sampled at surgery. Receptors were obtained from a girl aged 2 to 9 with Rasmussen encephalitis and intractable seizures.

The chain employs TRBV28 and TRBJ2-7; D possibly corresponds to TRBD2 (5 bases). Germline CDR1 MDHEN, CDR2 SYDVKM. The CDR3 loop spans 14 amino acids. Trimming removed 3 bases at V and 0 bases at J, with 9 bases between. The CDR3 loop is CASSFQGSSYEQYF. The CDR3, as DNA: TGTGCCAGCAGTTTTCAAGGGAGCTCCTACGAGCAGTACTTC.

This chain joins TRBV9 and TRBJ1-1, with 8 bases that match TRBD1. The V gene's germline CDR1 is SGDLS and CDR2 YYNGEE. V trimming: 1 base; J trimming: 1 base; junction bases outside the gene matches: 3. The CDR3 is made up of 15 amino acids. CDR3 nucleotides: TGTGCCAGCAGCGTAATAGGACAGGGGAACACTGAAGCTTTCTTT. It codes for CASSVIGQGNTEAFF.

The rearrangement uses TRBV6-5 and TRBJ2-7, with D maybe TRBD2 (5 bases). The germline V gene has CDR1 MNHEY and CDR2 SVGAGI. CDR3 size: 15 residues. V was pared by 7 bases and J by 4 bases, with 20 bases between. The CDR3 sequence: CASIQDPGSAYEQYF. The CDR3 nucleotides are TGTGCCAGCATTCAGGATCCGGGATCCGCGTACGAGCAGTACTTC.

The chain links TRBV12-3 or TRBV12-4 to TRBJ1-5, with D unresolved. This CDR3 has 12 residues. V was trimmed by 1 base and J by 9 bases, leaving 7 bases between them. CDR3 residues: CASSLGPGPQHF. The CDR3 coding sequence is TGTGCCAGCAGTTTAGGGCCAGGGCCCCAGCATTTT.

This chain uses TRBV9 with TRBJ1-1; TRBD1 is a possible D gene (5 bases). Germline assignment: CDR1 SGDLS and CDR2 YYNGEE. The CDR3 has 15 amino acids. Trimming removed 3 bases from V and 3 bases from J, with 15 bases in between. The CDR3, as DNA: TGTGCCAGCAGCGAGGGGTTACGGAGGGACACTGAAGCTTTCTTT. Protein product: CASSEGLRRDTEAFF.

The rearrangement joins TRBV25-1 to TRBJ1-2; D is perhaps TRBD1 (5 bases). CDR3 size: 13 residues. CDR1 MGHDK and CDR2 SYGVNS come from the germline V gene. The V end was cut by 4 bases, the J end by 7 bases, with 13 bases between. The DNA for the CDR3 is TGTGCCAGCAGTGCTCGAGTTAGGGGTGGCTACACCTTC. It encodes CASSARVRGGYTF.

The chain carries TRBV6-1 and TRBJ2-2, with a possible D match to TRBD1 (6 bases). This CDR3 is built from 16 residues. V gave up 4 bases and J gave up 1 base, with 13 bases separating them. CDR1 is MNHNS, CDR2 SASEGT, per germline. The CDR3, as DNA: TGTGCCAGCAGTGCACTGGCAGGGGAGAACACCGGGGAGCTGTTTTTT. Protein: CASSALAGENTGELFF.

CDR3 region: CASSYSDRAGRDQPQHF. The CDR3 DNA reads as TGTGCCAGCAGTTACTCGGACAGGGCGGGAAGGGATCAGCCCCAGCATTTT. This chain connects TRBV6-2 or TRBV6-3 to TRBJ1-5; 8 bases line up with TRBD1. In germline, CDR1 is MNHEY, CDR2 SVGEGT. This CDR3 has 17 amino acids. Losses at the gene ends were 0 bases for V and 5 bases for J; bases not matched to a gene: 9.

The sample holds one count of this clone. The chain uses TRBV5-6 and TRBJ2-7; 11 bases map to TRBD1. This CDR3 is 14 amino acids long. The J segment lost 6 bases and the V segment lost 2 bases, leaving 4 bases of the junction unmatched. Looked up from germline, CDR1 is SGHDT and CDR2 is YYEEEE. CDR3 sequence: CASSFPGTGGEQYF. CDR3 nucleotides: TGTGCCAGCAGCTTTCCCGGGACAGGGGGCGAGCAGTACTTC.

The rearrangement joins TRBV11-3 to TRBJ1-3; D ambiguous. Germline V gene data show CDR1 as SGHNT and CDR2 as YENEEA. Trimming stripped 4 bases from V and 4 bases from J, with 14 bases between. This CDR3 region has 15 residues. The CDR3 is CASSSRSKTGNTIYF. The DNA of the CDR3 is TGTGCCAGCAGCTCCCGGAGCAAGACCGGAAACACCATATATTTT.

The rearrangement joins TRBV3-1 (or the pseudogene TRBV3-2) to TRBJ2-3, with 8 bases lining up with TRBD1. The CDR3 contains 15 residues. Germline V CDR1 and CDR2: LGHDT, YNNKEL (reference sequence). The trim removed 3 bases at V and 2 bases at J, leaving 4 bases unmatched. The CDR3 is CASSHWQGATDTQYF. The CDR3 DNA is TGTGCCAGCAGCCACTGGCAGGGGGCCACAGATACGCAGTATTTT.

This rearrangement joins TRBV5-5 to TRBJ1-2, with 7 positions matching TRBD1. V shed 3 bases, J shed 8 bases, and the junction held 13 bases outside the gene matches. This CDR3 region has 15 residues. Germline CDR1 and CDR2: SGHKS and YYEKEE (reference sequence). In DNA, the CDR3 is TGTGCCAGCAGCTCAGCCGGGACAGAGGTGGTGGGCTACACCTTC. It is translated as CASSSAGTEVVGYTF.

The rearrangement joins TRBV27 to TRBJ1-1; no firm D call. The germline CDR1 and CDR2 sequences are MNHEY and SMNVEV (reference sequence). This CDR3 spans 15 amino acids. Trimming took 6 bases from V and 6 from J, leaving 20 bases between them. This chain's CDR3 is CASRTTQTGVSEAFF. CDR3 DNA: TGTGCCAGCAGGACTACACAGACCGGGGTTTCTGAAGCTTTCTTT.

This chain uses TRBV7-9 with TRBJ1-1, with 7 bases lining up with TRBD1. Germline V gene sequence: CDR1 SEHNR, CDR2 FQNEAQ (reference sequence). Unmatched junction bases numbered 10, after V lost 5 bases and J lost 7 bases. The CDR3 length is 14 residues. The CDR3 sequence is CASSPHGQADEAFF. The CDR3 nucleotides read TGTGCCAGCAGCCCTCACGGACAGGCAGATGAAGCTTTCTTT.

The chain recombines TRBV6-5 with TRBJ1-3; D remains ambiguous. The V end lost 2 bases, the J end lost 0 bases, and 8 bases lay between the germline ends. The length of the CDR3 is 15 residues. Germline values: CDR1 MNHEY, CDR2 SVGAGI. The CDR3 DNA is TGTGCCAGCAGTTACACAAGCCACTCTGGAAACACCATATATTTT. This codes for CASSYTSHSGNTIYF.

V and J are TRBV2 and TRBJ1-3; weak D call: TRBD1 (6 bases). The CDR3 spans 16 residues. V dropped 0 bases and J dropped 4 bases, with 13 bases sitting between them. Germline V gene sequence: CDR1 SNHLY, CDR2 FYNNEI. For the CDR3, the DNA is TGTGCCAGCAGTGAAGCGTGGGGGGCAGCGGGAAACACCATATATTTT. It specifies CASSEAWGAAGNTIYF.

The chain employs TRBV15 and TRBJ1-1, with D hard to call. This CDR3 has 13 amino acids. V was cut by 6 bases and J by 5 bases, with 13 bases left in between. Germline V lookup: CDR1 LNHNV, CDR2 YYDKDF (reference sequence). The CDR3 region has the DNA TGTGCCACCAGGGTGGGCCGGGTAACTGAAGCTTTCTTT. Its protein is CATRVGRVTEAFF.

This chain joins TRBV3-1 (or the pseudogene TRBV3-2) and TRBJ2-4; a possible D gene is TRBD1 (5 bases). The V end lost 0 bases, the J end lost 6 bases, and 6 bases lay between the germline ends. Germline CDR1 is LGHDT and CDR2 is YNNKEL (reference sequence). There are 13 residues in the CDR3. Here the CDR3 reads CASSQDDRNIQYF. The CDR3 DNA follows: TGTGCCAGCAGCCAAGACGACAGAAACATTCAGTACTTC.

The chain links TRBV9 to TRBJ2-5; the match to TRBD2 covers 11 bases. The germline gives CDR1 SGDLS, CDR2 YYNGEE. The CDR3 is 15 residues long. Trimming took 2 bases from V and 4 from J; bases not matched to a gene: 4. CDR3 in DNA: TGTGCCAGCAGCGTTATAGCGGGGGGGCGAGAGACCCAGTACTTC. This encodes CASSVIAGGRETQYF.

This sequence joins TRBV7-4 and TRBJ2-1; D remains ambiguous. Trimming cost V 1 base and J 4 bases, with 17 bases left between them. The length of the CDR3 is 17 residues. In germline, CDR1 is SGHVT, CDR2 SQSDAQ. The DNA for the CDR3 is TGTGCCAGCAGCTTAGTCAGGTCCGGCTCCCTGTACAATGAGCAGTTCTTC. Its translation: CASSLVRSGSLYNEQFF.

The rearrangement uses TRBV18 and TRBJ2-1; 15 nucleotides agree with TRBD2. Germline V CDR1 and CDR2: KGHSH, LQKENI. V dropped 6 bases and J dropped 6; count of bases not matched to a gene: 9. CDR3 size: 17 residues. CDR3 sequence (DNA): TGTGCCAGCTCTGGACTAGCGGGAGGGCTGGTCGCCAATGAGCAGTTCTTC. Translating gives CASSGLAGGLVANEQFF.

The rearrangement uses TRBV6-5 and TRBJ1-1; TRBD1 agrees at 8 bases. This CDR3 comprises 11 residues. CDR1 MNHEY and CDR2 SVGAGI come from the germline V gene. Losses at the gene ends were 6 bases for V and 6 bases for J; bases not matched to a gene: 0. The CDR3 coding sequence is TGTGCCAGCAGGGACAGGGCTGAAGCTTTCTTT. It translates to CASRDRAEAFF.

This clone has a single count. The chain joins TRBV5-6 to TRBJ2-7, with 7 nucleotides matching TRBD1. The CDR3 extends over 13 amino acids. CDR1 SGHDT and CDR2 YYEEEE come from the germline V gene. J lost 4 bases, V lost 3 bases, and 4 bases had no gene match. CDR3 coding DNA: TGTGCCAGCAGCTGGGACAGAGCTTACGAGCAGTACTTC. Its translation: CASSWDRAYEQYF.

The chain has TRBV7-9 and TRBJ1-5; TRBD1 is a possible D gene (6 bases). Germline V CDR1 and CDR2: SEHNR, FQNEAQ (reference sequence). Trimming took off 5 bases at V and 2 bases at J, with 13 bases between the two ends. This CDR3 spans 15 amino acids. CDR3 DNA: TGTGCCAGCAGCCGGGGGACACAGGGCAATCAGCCCCAGCATTTT. It yields the protein CASSRGTQGNQPQHF.

V and J are TRBV10-1 and TRBJ1-6; D is unresolved. This CDR3 is built from 14 residues. From germline, CDR1 is WNHNN and CDR2 SYGVQD (reference sequence). Trimming stripped 0 bases from V and 7 bases from J, with 7 bases between. This CDR3 is CASSESRWNSPLHF. The CDR3 DNA reads TGCGCCAGCAGTGAGTCGAGGTGGAATTCACCCCTCCACTTT.

This clone was found a few times. The CDR3 protein is CASSLWGGGNQPQHF. CDR3 coding DNA: TGTGCCAGCAGCTTGTGGGGAGGTGGGAATCAGCCCCAGCATTTT. The J gene is TRBJ1-5, the V gene TRBV5-5; D is undetermined. Trimming left V 1 base short and J 4 bases short, with 12 bases between. CDR1 and CDR2 from the germline V gene are SGHKS and YYEKEE (reference sequence). The CDR3 has 15 amino acids.

The CDR3 DNA reads TGTGCCAGCAGCGCCCGACAGGGTAGCGGTACTGAAGCTTTCTTT. It is translated as CASSARQGSGTEAFF. The chain recombines TRBV21-1 with TRBJ1-1; TRBD1 reflects the table's D call only, with no check against the DNA. TRBV21-1 represents a pseudogene. This CDR3 has 15 residues.

This clone occurred a few times. The J gene is TRBJ1-5, the V gene TRBV15; D gene unclear. The V end lost 6 bases, the J end lost 4 bases, and 16 bases lay between the germline ends. The CDR3 is made up of 15 amino acids. Germline CDR1 and CDR2: LNHNV and YYDKDF (reference sequence). This chain's CDR3 is CATRSVGLRNQPQHF. The CDR3 nucleotides read TGTGCCACCAGGTCAGTGGGCCTCAGGAATCAGCCCCAGCATTTT.

In this sample, this clone turned up once. The chain combines TRBV7-2 with TRBJ2-1, with TRBD2 matching over 11 bases. The CDR3 sequence is 17 residues long. The V segment lost 4 bases and the J segment 7 bases; nucleotides outside the gene matches: 12. CDR1 SGHTA and CDR2 FQGNSA come from the germline V gene. The CDR3 nucleotides read TGTGCCAGCAGCTCCTACGGGGGGTCTAGCGGGAGGAATGAGCAGTTCTTC. Residues: CASSSYGGSSGRNEQFF.